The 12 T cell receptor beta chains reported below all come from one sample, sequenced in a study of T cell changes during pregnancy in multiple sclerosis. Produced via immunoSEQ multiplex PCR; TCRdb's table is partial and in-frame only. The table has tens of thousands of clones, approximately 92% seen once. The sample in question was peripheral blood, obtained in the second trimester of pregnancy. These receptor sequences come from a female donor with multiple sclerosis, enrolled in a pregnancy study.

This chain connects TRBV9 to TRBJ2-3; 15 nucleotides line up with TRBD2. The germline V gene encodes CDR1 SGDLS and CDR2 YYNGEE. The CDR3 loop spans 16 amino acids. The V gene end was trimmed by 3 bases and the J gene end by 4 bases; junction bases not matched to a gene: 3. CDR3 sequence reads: CASSAGLAGGPDTQYF. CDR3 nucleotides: TGTGCCAGCAGCGCAGGACTAGCGGGAGGGCCAGATACGCAGTATTTT.

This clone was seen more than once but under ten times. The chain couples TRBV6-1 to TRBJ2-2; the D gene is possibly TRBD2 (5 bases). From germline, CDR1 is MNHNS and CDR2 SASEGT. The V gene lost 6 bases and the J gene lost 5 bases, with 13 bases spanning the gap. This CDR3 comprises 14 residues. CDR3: CASRPLGETGELFF. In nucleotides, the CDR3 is TGTGCCAGCAGACCACTCGGGGAGACCGGGGAGCTGTTTTTT.

CDR3 DNA sequence: TGTGCCAGCTCACCATCGGGCCAGGGGACAGATACGCAGTATTTT. Its protein product is CASSPSGQGTDTQYF. The chain carries TRBV18 and TRBJ2-3; perhaps TRBD1 as D (6 bases). The V end was cut by 2 bases, the J end by 3 bases, with 12 bases between. CDR3 length: 15 residues. The germline V gene has CDR1 KGHSH and CDR2 LQKENI.

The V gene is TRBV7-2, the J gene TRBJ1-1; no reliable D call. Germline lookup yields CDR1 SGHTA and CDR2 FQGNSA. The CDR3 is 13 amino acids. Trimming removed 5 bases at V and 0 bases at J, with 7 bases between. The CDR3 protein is CASSRDMNTEAFF. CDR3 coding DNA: TGTGCCAGCAGCCGCGACATGAACACTGAAGCTTTCTTT.

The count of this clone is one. CDR3 in amino acids: CASSPGGATGELFF. The CDR3 DNA sequence: TGTGCCAGCAGCCCAGGGGGCGCCACCGGGGAGCTGTTTTTT. J is TRBJ2-2 and V is TRBV9, with TRBD1 matching 8 bases. This CDR3 region has 14 residues. V dropped 4 bases and J dropped 4; count of bases not matched to a gene: 3. Germline values: CDR1 SGDLS, CDR2 YYNGEE.

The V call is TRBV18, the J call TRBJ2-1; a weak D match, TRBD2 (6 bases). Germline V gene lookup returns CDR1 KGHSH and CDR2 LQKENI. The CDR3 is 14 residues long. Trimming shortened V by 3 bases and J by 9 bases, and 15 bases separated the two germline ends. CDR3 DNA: TGTGCCAGCTCACCTCCACTAGCAGGCCTTGAGCAGTTCTTC. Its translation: CASSPPLAGLEQFF.

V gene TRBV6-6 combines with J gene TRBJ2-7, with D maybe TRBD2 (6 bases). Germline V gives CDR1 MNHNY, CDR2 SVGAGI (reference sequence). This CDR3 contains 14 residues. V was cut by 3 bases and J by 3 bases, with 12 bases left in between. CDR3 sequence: CASSYSGDVYEQYF. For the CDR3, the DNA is TGTGCCAGCAGTTATTCGGGGGACGTCTACGAGCAGTACTTC.

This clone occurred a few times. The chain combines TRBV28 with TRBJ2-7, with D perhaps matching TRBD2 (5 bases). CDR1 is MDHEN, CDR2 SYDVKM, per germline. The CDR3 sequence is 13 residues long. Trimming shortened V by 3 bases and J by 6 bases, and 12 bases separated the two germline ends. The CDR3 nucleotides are TGTGCCAGCAGTTTGTCTAGCTGGGGCGAGCAGTACTTC. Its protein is CASSLSSWGEQYF. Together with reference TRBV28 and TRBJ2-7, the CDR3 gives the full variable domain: DVKVTQSSRYLVKRTGEKVFLECVQDMDHENMFWYRQDPGLGLRLIYFSYDVKMKEKGDIPEGYSVSREKKERFSLILESASTNQTSMYLCASSLSSWGEQYFGPGTRLTVT.

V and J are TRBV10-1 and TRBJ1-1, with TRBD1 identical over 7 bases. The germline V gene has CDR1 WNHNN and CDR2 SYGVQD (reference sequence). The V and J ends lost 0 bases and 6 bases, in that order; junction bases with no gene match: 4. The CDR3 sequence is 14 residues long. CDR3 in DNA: TGCGCCAGCAGTGAGTCCTACAGGGGCCCTGAAGCTTTCTTT. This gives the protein CASSESYRGPEAFF.

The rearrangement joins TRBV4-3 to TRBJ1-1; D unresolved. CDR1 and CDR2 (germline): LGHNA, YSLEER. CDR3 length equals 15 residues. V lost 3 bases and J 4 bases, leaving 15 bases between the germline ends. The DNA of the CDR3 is TGCGCCAGCAGCCACGAGGGTGGGGTCGGCACTGAAGCTTTCTTT. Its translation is CASSHEGGVGTEAFF.

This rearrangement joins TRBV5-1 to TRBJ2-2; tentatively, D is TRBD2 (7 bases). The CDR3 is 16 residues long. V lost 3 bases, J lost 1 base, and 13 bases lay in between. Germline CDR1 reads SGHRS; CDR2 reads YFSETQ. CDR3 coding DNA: TGCGCCAGCAGCTGGACAGCGGGACTGAACACCGGGGAGCTGTTTTTT. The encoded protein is CASSWTAGLNTGELFF.

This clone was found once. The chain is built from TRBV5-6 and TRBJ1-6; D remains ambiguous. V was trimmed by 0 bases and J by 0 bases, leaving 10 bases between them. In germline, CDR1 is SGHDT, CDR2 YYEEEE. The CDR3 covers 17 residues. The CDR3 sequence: CASSLEEGASYNSPLHF. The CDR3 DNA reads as TGTGCCAGCAGCTTGGAAGAGGGTGCCTCCTATAATTCACCCCTCCACTTT. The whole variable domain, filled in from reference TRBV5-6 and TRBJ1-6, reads DAGVTQSPTHLIKTRGQQVTLRCSPKSGHDTVSWYQQALGQGPQFIFQYYEEEERQRGNFPDRFSGHQFPNYSSELNVNALLLGDSALYLCASSLEEGASYNSPLHFGNGTRLTVT.